This T cell receptor (beta chain) was captured by sequencing in a study of blood T cell repertoires in COVID-19. Study background: From the United States, Italy and Spain came samples of acute and convalescent COVID-19. The analysed material was cDNA or gDNA that came from T cells, B-cell-depleted T cells, or PBMCs.

How the authors handled the data: Estimation of nucleated cell counts was performed using reference gene primer amplification. Data came from immunoSEQ multiplex PCR; TCRdb stores just in-frame clones and leaves some out. The DNA gave D and trimming, while V, J and clone size come from that table. Among tens of thousands of clones listed, roughly 90% were seen once. Germline values: CDR1 LGHDT, CDR2 YNNKEL (reference sequence). The CDR3 consists of 12 residues. The V end lost 8 bases, the J end lost 6 bases, and 8 bases lay between the germline ends. The J gene is TRBJ1-6, the V gene TRBV3-1 (or the pseudogene TRBV3-2), with D uncertain. The sequencing sample was made of peripheral blood. This receptor was identified in a human donor in a cohort sampled during active COVID-19. CDR3: CASGPSNSPLHF. CDR3 sequence (DNA): TGTGCCAGCGGGCCGTCTAATTCACCCCTCCACTTT.